The present TCR beta chain was sequenced within a study of cytomegalovirus exposure and HLA in healthy donors. The germline V gene encodes CDR1 MNHEY and CDR2 SMNVEV (reference sequence). The CDR3 is 15 residues long. With 5 bases clipped from V and 7 bases from J, the junction kept 8 bases outside the gene matches. Researchers ran the PCR with 60 Vbeta and 13 Jbeta primers. The protocol was immunoSEQ multiplex PCR, while the TCRdb copy is restricted to in-frame clones and leaves out a portion. This sample's table reports about 77,000 clones. V is TRBV27 and J is TRBJ2-5, with TRBD2 matching 12 bases. This TCR came from a man in his fifties or sixties in good health and CMV-seropositive. The sequencing input was PBMCs. The CDR3 bases are TGTGCCAGCAGTCCGGGACTAGCGGGCCAGTGGACCCAGTACTTC. Translating it yields CASSPGLAGQWTQYF.